These T cell receptor beta chains were read from a single sample in a study of monozygotic twins with inflammatory bowel disease. TCRdb reanalyzed the 5' RACE reads, giving one entry per CDR3 protein sequence and no DNA. Reported are about 300,000 distinct CDR3 sequences; the ten largest clones contain 5.6%. The sequenced material came from blood. Receptor source: a human donor with ulcerative colitis or Crohn's disease, or a healthy co-twin of an affected twin (not recorded which). Both conserved end residues are part of each CDR3.

J gene,CDR3 length,V gene,CDR3 protein
TRBJ2-7,12,TRBV28,CASSTPTGHLYF
TRBJ1-2,14,TRBV18,CASSPTDSNYGYTF
TRBJ2-6,15,TRBV7-2,CASSLVVSWANVLTF
TRBJ2-2,15,TRBV19,CASSTPDSNTGELFF
TRBJ2-5,15,TRBV18,CASSPSLGQEGTQYF
TRBJ2-2,15,TRBV20-1,CSARVGGGNTGELFF
TRBJ2-7,15,TRBV7-2,CASRIAGGALNEQYF
TRBJ2-3,16,TRBV7-2,CASSPISGGRADTQYF
TRBJ1-4,14,TRBV12-3/TRBV12-4,CASSKGQKYEKLFF
TRBJ2-7,17,TRBV5-1,CASSLVKVRPISYEQYF
TRBJ2-7,17,TRBV5-1,CASRYNVPGQGTYEQYF
TRBJ1-2,18,TRBV6-2/TRBV6-3,CASSRRQGLESFLYGYTF
TRBJ1-1,13,TRBV5-1,CASSLESGQGAFF
TRBJ1-2,14,TRBV12-3/TRBV12-4,CASRETGWAYGYTF
TRBJ2-7,12,TRBV29-1,CSARLDSYEQYF
TRBJ2-1,17,TRBV24-1,CATSDQLTSGGRDEQFF
TRBJ2-1,15,TRBV4-2,CASSHSGRKLNEQFF
TRBJ1-6,15,TRBV7-2,CASSTRTGDISPLHF
TRBJ1-2,13,TRBV6-1,CASSNVSGGGYTF
TRBJ2-7,12,TRBV6-5,CASSSASYEQYF
TRBJ1-4,12,TRBV12-3/TRBV12-4,CASRGASEKLFF
TRBJ2-7,17,TRBV28,CASSPLGGTGYSYEQYF
TRBJ2-3,13,TRBV7-6,CASSPSRGDTQYF
TRBJ2-2,14,TRBV3-1,CASSQDSLAGELFF
TRBJ2-5,17,TRBV7-2,CASSLGVVGSGWETQYF
TRBJ2-3,12,TRBV7-2,CASSATTDTQYF
TRBJ1-1,14,TRBV29-1,CSVDVGPLNTEAFF
TRBJ1-2,11,TRBV6-5,CASSYWGGYTF
TRBJ2-3,15,TRBV7-9,CASSPLAGHTDTQYF
TRBJ2-3,14,TRBV3-1,CASSPITFTDTQYF
TRBJ1-1,13,TRBV20-1,CSASRQGDPEAFF
TRBJ1-6,15,TRBV5-1,CASSWGSGSNSPLHF
TRBJ2-7,14,TRBV7-9,CASSLAFRVEDKYF
TRBJ2-1,18,TRBV6-1,CASSSFSGRDYSYNEQFF
TRBJ1-4,14,TRBV4-3,CASSQEGGSEKLFF
TRBJ2-1,11,TRBV28,CASRSWNEQFF
TRBJ2-1,13,TRBV7-2,CASSRGVTNEQFF
TRBJ1-2,16,TRBV5-1,CASRWTALEQNYGYTF
TRBJ2-3,14,TRBV7-2,CASSSGGSTDTQYF
TRBJ2-3,16,TRBV7-9,CASSRKQGSSTDTQYF
TRBJ1-2,15,TRBV12-3/TRBV12-4,CASSPKGGGHYGYTF
TRBJ1-2,15,TRBV6-5,CASSHGQPTNYGYTF
TRBJ1-2,15,TRBV7-9,CASSLRGQNLYGYTF
TRBJ2-7,14,TRBV2,CASESSLKSYEQYF
TRBJ2-5,12,TRBV30,CAWTAGQETQYF
TRBJ2-7,16,TRBV5-6,CASSKVAWQSSYEQYF
TRBJ2-5,16,TRBV7-9,CASSLRSSGGAKTQYF
TRBJ2-1,12,TRBV7-2,CASTHIGDEQFF
TRBJ2-4,15,TRBV2,CASSEATGAKNIQYF
TRBJ2-7,13,TRBV20-1,CSAPRDPVREQYF
TRBJ2-7,13,TRBV12-3/TRBV12-4,CASSPGAGYEQYF
TRBJ1-2,15,TRBV6-5,CASSYRTGGFYGYTF
TRBJ1-5,19,TRBV4-3,CASSQGTIDSYYSNQPQHF
TRBJ1-1,14,TRBV19,CASAQGIMNTEAFF